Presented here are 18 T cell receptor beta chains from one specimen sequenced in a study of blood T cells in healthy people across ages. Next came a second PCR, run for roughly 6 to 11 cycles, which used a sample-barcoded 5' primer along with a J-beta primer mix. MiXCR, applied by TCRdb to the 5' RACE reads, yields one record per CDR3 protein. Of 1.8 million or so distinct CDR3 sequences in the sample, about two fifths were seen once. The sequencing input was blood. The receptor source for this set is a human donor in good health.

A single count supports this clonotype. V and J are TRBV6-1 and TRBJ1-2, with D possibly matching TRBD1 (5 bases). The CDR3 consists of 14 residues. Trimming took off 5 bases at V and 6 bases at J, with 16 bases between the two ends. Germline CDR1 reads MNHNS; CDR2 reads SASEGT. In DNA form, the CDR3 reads TGTGCCAGCAGTCAGGGTAGGCAGAATGATGGCTACACCTTC. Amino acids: CASSQGRQNDGYTF.

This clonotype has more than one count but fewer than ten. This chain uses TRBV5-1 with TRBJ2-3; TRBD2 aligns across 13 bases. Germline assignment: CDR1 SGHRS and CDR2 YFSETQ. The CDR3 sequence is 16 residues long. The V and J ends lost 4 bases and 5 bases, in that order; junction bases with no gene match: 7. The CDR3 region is CASSTTSGGSGDTQYF. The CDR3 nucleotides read TGCGCCAGCAGCACGACTAGCGGGGGGTCAGGAGATACGCAGTATTTT. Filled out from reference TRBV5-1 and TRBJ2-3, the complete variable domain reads KAGVTQTPRYLIKTRGQQVTLSCSPISGHRSVSWYQQTPGQGLQFLFEYFSETQRNKGNFPGRFSGRQFSNSRSEMNVSTLELGDSALYLCASSTTSGGSGDTQYFGPGTRLTVL.

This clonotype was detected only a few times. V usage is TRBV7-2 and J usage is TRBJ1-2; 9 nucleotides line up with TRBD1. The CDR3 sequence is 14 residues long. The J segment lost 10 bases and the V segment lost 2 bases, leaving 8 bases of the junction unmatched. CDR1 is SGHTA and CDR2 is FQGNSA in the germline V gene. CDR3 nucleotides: TGTGCCAGCAGCTTATGGACAGGGGATGGAGCCTACACCTTC. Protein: CASSLWTGDGAYTF.

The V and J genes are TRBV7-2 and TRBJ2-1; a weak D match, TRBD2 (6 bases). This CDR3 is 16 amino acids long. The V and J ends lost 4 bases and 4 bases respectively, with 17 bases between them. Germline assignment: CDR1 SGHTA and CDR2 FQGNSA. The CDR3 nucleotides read TGTGCCAGCAGCTCGGAGACTAGGTGGGGTTACAATGAGCAGTTCTTC. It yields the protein CASSSETRWGYNEQFF.

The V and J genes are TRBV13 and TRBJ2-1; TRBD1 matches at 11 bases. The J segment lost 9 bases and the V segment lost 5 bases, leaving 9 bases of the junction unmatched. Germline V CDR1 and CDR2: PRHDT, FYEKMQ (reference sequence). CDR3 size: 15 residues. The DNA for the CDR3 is TGTGCCAGCAGCGCCCTTGGACAGGGGGCGGTTGAGCAGTTCTTC. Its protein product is CASSALGQGAVEQFF.

The CDR3 reads CSARDRSLPSYNEQYF. The DNA for the CDR3 is TGCAGTGCTAGAGATAGGTCCCTACCCTCCTACAATGAGCAGTACTTC. The chain recombines TRBV20-1 with TRBJ2-4; no clear D gene. Germline loops: CDR1 DFQATT, CDR2 SNEGSKA (reference sequence). The germline V and J ends were trimmed by 0 bases and 13 bases, with 25 bases remaining between them. The CDR3 length is 16 residues.

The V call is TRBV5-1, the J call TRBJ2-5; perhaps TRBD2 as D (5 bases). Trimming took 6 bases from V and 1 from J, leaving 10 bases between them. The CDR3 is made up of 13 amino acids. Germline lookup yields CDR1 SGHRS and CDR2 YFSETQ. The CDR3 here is CASKASIQETQYF. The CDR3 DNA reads TGCGCCAGCAAAGCTAGCATCCAAGAGACCCAGTACTTC.

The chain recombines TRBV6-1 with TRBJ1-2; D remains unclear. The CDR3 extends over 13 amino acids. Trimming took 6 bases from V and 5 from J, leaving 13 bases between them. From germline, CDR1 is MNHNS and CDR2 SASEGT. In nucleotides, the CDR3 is TGTGCCAGCAGGCCGCGGGCCGAATATGGCTACACCTTC. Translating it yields CASRPRAEYGYTF.

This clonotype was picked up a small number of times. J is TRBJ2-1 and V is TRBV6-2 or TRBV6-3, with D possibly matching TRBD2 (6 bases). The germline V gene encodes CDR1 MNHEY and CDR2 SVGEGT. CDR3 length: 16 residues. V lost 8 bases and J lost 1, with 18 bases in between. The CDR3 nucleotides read TGTGCCAGCTCTAGTTTACGACTAGGGTCCTACAATGAGCAGTTCTTC. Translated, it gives CASSSLRLGSYNEQFF.

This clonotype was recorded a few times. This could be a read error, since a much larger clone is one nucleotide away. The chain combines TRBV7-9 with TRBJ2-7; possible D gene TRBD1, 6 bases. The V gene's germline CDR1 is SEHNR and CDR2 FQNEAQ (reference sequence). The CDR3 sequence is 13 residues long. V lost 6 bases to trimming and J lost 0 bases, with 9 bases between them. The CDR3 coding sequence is TGTGCCAGCAGGCCAGGGGTCTCCTACGAGCAGTACTTC. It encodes CASRPGVSYEQYF.

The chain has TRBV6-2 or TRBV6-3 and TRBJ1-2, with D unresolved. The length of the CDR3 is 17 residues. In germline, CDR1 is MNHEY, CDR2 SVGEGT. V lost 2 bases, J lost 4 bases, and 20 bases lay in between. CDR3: CASSYVEEPPGGYGYTF. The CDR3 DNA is TGTGCCAGCAGTTACGTCGAGGAACCCCCCGGTGGCTATGGCTACACCTTC.

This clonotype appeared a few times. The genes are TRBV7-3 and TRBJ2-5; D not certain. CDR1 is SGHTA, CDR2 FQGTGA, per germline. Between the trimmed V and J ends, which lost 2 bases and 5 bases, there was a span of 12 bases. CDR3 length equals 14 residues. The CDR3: CASSLSAAAETQYF. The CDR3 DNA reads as TGTGCCAGCAGCTTATCAGCCGCTGCTGAGACCCAGTACTTC.

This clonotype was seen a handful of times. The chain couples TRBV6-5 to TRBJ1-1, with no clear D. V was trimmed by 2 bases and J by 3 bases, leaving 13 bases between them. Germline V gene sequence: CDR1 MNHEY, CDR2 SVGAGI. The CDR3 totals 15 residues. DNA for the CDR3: TGTGCCAGCAGTTACAGGAGGGCTGGGGACACTGAAGCTTTCTTT. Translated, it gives CASSYRRAGDTEAFF.

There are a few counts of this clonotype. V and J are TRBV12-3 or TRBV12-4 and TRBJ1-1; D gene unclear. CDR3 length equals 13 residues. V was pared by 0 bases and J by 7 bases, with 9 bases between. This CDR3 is CASSLALGFEAFF. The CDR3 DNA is TGTGCCAGCAGTTTAGCGCTTGGGTTTGAAGCTTTCTTT.

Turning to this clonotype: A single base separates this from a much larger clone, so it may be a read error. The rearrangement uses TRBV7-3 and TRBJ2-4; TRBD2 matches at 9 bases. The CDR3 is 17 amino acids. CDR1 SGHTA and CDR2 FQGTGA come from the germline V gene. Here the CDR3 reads CASSPRGGAGGSLTQDF. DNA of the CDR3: TGTGCCAGCAGCCCCCGGGGGGGAGCGGGGGGTTCTTTGACCCAGGACTTC.

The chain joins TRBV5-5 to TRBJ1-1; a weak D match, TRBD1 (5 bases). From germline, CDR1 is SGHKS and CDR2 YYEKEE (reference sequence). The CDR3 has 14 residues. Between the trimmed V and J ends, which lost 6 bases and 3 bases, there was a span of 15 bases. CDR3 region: CASTEGLIYTEAFF. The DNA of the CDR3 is TGTGCCAGCACCGAGGGACTGATTTACACTGAAGCTTTCTTT. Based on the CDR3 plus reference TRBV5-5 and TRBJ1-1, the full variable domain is DAGVTQSPTHLIKTRGQQVTLRCSPISGHKSVSWYQQVLGQGPQFIFQYYEKEERGRGNFPDRFSARQFPNYSSELNVNALLLGDSALYLCASTEGLIYTEAFFGQGTRLTVV.

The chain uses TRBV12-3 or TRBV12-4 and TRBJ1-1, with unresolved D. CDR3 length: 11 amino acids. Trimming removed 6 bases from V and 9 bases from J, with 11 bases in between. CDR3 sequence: CASRTDVKAFF. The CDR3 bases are TGTGCCAGCAGGACGGACGTGAAAGCTTTCTTT.

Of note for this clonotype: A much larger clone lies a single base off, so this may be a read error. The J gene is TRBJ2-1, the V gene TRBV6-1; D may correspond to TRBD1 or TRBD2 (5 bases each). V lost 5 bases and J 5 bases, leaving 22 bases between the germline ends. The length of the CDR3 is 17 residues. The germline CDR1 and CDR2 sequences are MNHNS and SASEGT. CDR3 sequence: CASSPLGPQSGHNEQFF. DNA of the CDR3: TGTGCCAGCAGTCCGTTGGGACCCCAGTCGGGTCACAATGAGCAGTTCTTC.